Listed here is a single TCR beta chain. Its target is unknown. The sample belongs to a study of cytomegalovirus exposure and HLA in healthy donors. Overall study context: Roughly 80 million unique TCRs from HLA-typed donors made up an early data release.

It was with 60 Vbeta and 13 Jbeta primers that the PCR ran. Sequenced by immunoSEQ multiplex PCR; TCRdb stores in-frame clones only, minus some. The sample contains approximately 97,000 clones, under 85% of which appear only once. Whole-study results and caveats: A few chains tied to CMV proved CMV antigen-specific in vitro. Apparent HLA restriction characterized most CMV-associated TCR beta chains in a later analysis. Later, an analysis found that common viral pathogens appeared to be linked with several of the most significant clusters.

V lost 10 bases and J lost 8; bases outside the gene matches: 10. The CDR3 contains 13 residues. Looked up from germline, CDR1 is SEHNR and CDR2 is FQNEAQ (reference sequence). J is TRBJ1-4 and V is TRBV7-9; 7 bases are shared with TRBD1. The clonotype comes from a woman between 40 and 55 years old in good health and CMV-seropositive. Sequenced: PBMCs. CDR3 DNA: TGTGCCACGGCCAGGGGGGTGGACGAAAAACTGTTTTTT. Its protein product is CATARGVDEKLFF.